This T cell receptor (beta chain) emerged from a study of blood T cell repertoires in COVID-19. Study-level background: COVID-19 samples collected from the United States, Italy and Spain covered acute and convalescent phases. T cells, B-cell-depleted T cells, or PBMCs provided the cDNA or gDNA that served as material.

J was trimmed by 8 bases and V by 5 bases; bases with no gene match: 13. The germline gives CDR1 LNHDA, CDR2 SQIVND (reference sequence). There are 15 residues in the CDR3. Seattle participants joined during active infection and were tracked over time. Authors' processing steps: Amplification from reference gene primers served as the basis for estimated nucleated cell counts. Sequencing used immunoSEQ multiplex PCR; TCRdb keeps in-frame clones, though not all of them. The DNA was the basis for D and trimming; V, J and clone size are from that table. Of about 230,000 clones in the sample, 86% were seen once.

The genes are TRBV19 and TRBJ1-2; 8 bases align to TRBD1. This receptor was taken from a man in his forties or fifties with COVID-19, enrolled during active disease. Sequenced material: peripheral blood. The CDR3, as DNA: TGTGCCAGTAGTGCTGGAAGTGAGACAGGGGCCGGCTACACCTTC. It translates to CASSAGSETGAGYTF.